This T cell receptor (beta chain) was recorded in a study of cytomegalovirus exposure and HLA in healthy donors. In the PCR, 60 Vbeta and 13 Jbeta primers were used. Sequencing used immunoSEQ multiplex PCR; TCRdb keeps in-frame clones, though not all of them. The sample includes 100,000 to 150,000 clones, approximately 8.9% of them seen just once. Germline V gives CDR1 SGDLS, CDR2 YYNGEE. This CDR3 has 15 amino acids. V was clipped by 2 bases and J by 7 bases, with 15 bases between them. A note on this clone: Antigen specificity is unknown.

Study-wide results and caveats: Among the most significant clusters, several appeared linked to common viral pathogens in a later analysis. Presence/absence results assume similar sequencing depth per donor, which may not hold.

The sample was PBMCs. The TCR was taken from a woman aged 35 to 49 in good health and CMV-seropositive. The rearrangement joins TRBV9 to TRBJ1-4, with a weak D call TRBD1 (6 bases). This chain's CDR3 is CASSVGHRAGEKLFF. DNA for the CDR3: TGTGCCAGCAGCGTTGGACACAGGGCGGGTGAAAAACTGTTTTTT.